This T cell receptor beta chain was retrieved from a study of spatial heterogeneity in lung cancer (dated by TCRdb to the late 2010s). About the full investigation: Beta-chain transcripts were consistently detected in greater numbers than alpha-chain transcripts, which likely reflects a higher abundance of beta-chain transcripts. Nonsynonymous mutation counts, determined by whole-exome sequencing of tumor tissue, were related to features of the TCR repertoire. Both alpha and beta chains were TCR-sequenced in hundreds of tumor regions, roughly 70 matched nontumor lung samples and roughly 50 PBMC samples obtained at surgery. TCR alpha and beta repertoires were quantitatively compared across multiple tumor regions, matched nontumor lung and blood in non-small cell lung cancer. In the raw uncorrected reads, each unique combination of TCR and UMI appeared on average more than ten times.

Receptor libraries were prepared by 5' RACE. TCRdb names NextSeq 500 as the instrument used. To allow correction of PCR and sequencing errors, the TCR library protocol tagged every TCR cDNA molecule with a unique molecular identifier. As for the original processing: TCR identification, UMI-based error correction and CDR3 extraction were performed with Decombinator tools. Expanded TCRs were defined as those above a frequency of 2 per 1,000, corresponding to the top 1% of the tumor frequency distribution. Renyi diversity was computed with the R vegan package after each repertoire had been subsampled 100 times to 5,000 TCRs. CDR3 similarity networks were built from amino acid triplet string-kernel similarity, connecting CDR3s with pairwise similarity above 0.82. TCRdb reprocessing: public reads trimmed at Q25 with fastp, clones called with MiXCR, in-frame beta chains kept. CDR3 protein sequences are deduplicated, and each keeps its most common genes and DNA. V and J calls and clone size were set by TCRdb, not the authors. The sample has 40,000 to 55,000 distinct CDR3 sequences on record, about 13% of them singletons. Of the sample, 55% to 70% is held by the ten largest clones.

This clonotype was counted at least ten times. This clone's antigen is unknown. Nothing much larger sits one base from this clone, and base qualities are not available. Trimming accounts for 4 bases at V and 7 bases at J, while the number of junction bases matched to no gene is 10. The cysteine opens and the phenylalanine closes a CDR3 of 15 amino acids. Only the CDR3 region is kept as DNA, spanning 45 bases read in frame from base 1. The label giving this sample's time point can be read as: sample taken at primary tumor resection. Donors were about 70 patients with early-stage, untreated non-small cell lung cancer from the lung TRACERx cohort. Whole RNA extracted from tumor and nontumor lung tissue, or from cryopreserved PBMC samples, was used for TCR sequencing without cell sorting. Only patients with enough RNA available from two or more tumor regions were chosen for TCR sequencing. Overall study results and their limits: Confirming at a functional level the hypothesis that regional TCRs recognize regional mutations was considered to require additional single-cell paired TCR alpha and beta sequencing. Ubiquitous expanded tumor TCRs were found in blood more often at tumor resection than at routine follow-up.

This receptor was taken from a male donor with early-stage non-small cell lung cancer. The chain is encoded by TRBV12-3 or TRBV12-4 joined to TRBJ1-5, and TRBD1 aligns with 7 junction nucleotides. The sample here was PBMCs, taken at surgery. DNA sequence: TGTGCCAGCAGTTCGCGGGACAGCGCGGGCCAGCCCCAGCATTTT. This translates into CASSSRDSAGQPQHF.